The clone carrying this T cell receptor (beta chain) was detected many times. Its target is unknown. TCRdb used MiXCR to reprocess the 5' RACE reads, holding one entry per CDR3 protein. The sample comprises about 62,000 distinct CDR3 sequences, around 9.9% of which are singletons, and about 1.2% rests with the top ten. This specimen comes from a study of early T cells in non-severe SARS-CoV-2 infection. Study-wide results and limits: CD4 and private specificities were missed by VDJdb matching, which favored anti-spike CD8 responses.

V gave up 4 bases and J gave up 8 bases; unmatched junction bases: 11. Germline CDR1 MNHNY, CDR2 SVGAGI (reference sequence). CDR3 length equals 16 residues. The V and J genes are TRBV6-6 and TRBJ1-5; TRBD1 aligns across 10 bases. This receptor was obtained from an adult who was a healthcare worker with PCR-confirmed SARS-CoV-2 infection or an uninfected control (not recorded which). Source material: whole blood. The CDR3 nucleotides are TGTGCCAGCAGTTGGCGGGACAGGGGCGCGGGGGAGCCCCAGCATTTT. Its protein product is CASSWRDRGAGEPQHF.